Below, 15 T cell receptor beta chains from the same sample are listed, as sequenced in a study of blood T cell repertoires in COVID-19. Method: immunoSEQ multiplex PCR; TCRdb's copy keeps in-frame clones and lacks some. There are 60,000 to 85,000 clones in the sample; 85% to 90% occur only once, and about 4.9% lies in the top ten. Source material: peripheral blood. The source of these receptors is a woman aged 45 to 65 with active COVID-19.

The V and J genes are TRBV14 and TRBJ2-3, with D possibly matching TRBD2 (5 bases). Per the germline V gene, CDR1 is SGHDN and CDR2 is FVKESK. The CDR3 sequence is 18 residues long. The V end was cut by 4 bases, the J end by 3 bases, with 23 bases between. For the CDR3, the DNA is TGTGCCAGCAGCCCTCGGCAATTCAGGCGCTGGGAGACAGATACGCAGTATTTT. Translating it yields CASSPRQFRRWETDTQYF.

The chain uses TRBV11-2 and TRBJ1-1; the D gene is possibly TRBD1 (6 bases). The length of the CDR3 is 14 residues. CDR1 is SGHAT and CDR2 is FQNNGV in the germline V gene. With 1 base removed from V and 2 bases from J, the gap between germline ends came to 8 bases. The DNA for the CDR3 is TGTGCCAGCAGCTTAGGGGGGGGCAACACTGAAGCTTTCTTT. It translates to CASSLGGGNTEAFF.

This chain links TRBV11-2 with TRBJ2-1; 7 nucleotides line up with TRBD2. Per the germline V gene, CDR1 is SGHAT and CDR2 is FQNNGV. V dropped 1 base and J dropped 4; count of bases not matched to a gene: 10. This CDR3 contains 17 residues. The CDR3 loop is CASSLGDEGGPYNEQFF. CDR3 bases: TGTGCCAGCAGCTTAGGGGATGAGGGAGGGCCATACAATGAGCAGTTCTTC.

The V and J genes are TRBV6-5 and TRBJ2-1, with TRBD2 identical over 9 bases. Germline CDR1 reads MNHEY; CDR2 reads SVGAGI. This CDR3 is built from 15 residues. V lost 2 bases and J lost 6; bases outside the gene matches: 5. The chain's CDR3 is CASSYATSGSNEQFF. For the CDR3, the DNA is TGTGCCAGCAGTTACGCGACTAGCGGTAGCAATGAGCAGTTCTTC.

V is TRBV18 and J is TRBJ1-1; D uncertain. The ends were cut back, 3 bases at V and 5 bases at J, with 10 bases in the middle. The CDR3 spans 13 residues. Per germline, CDR1 KGHSH and CDR2 LQKENI. This CDR3 is CASSPPKETEAFF. The CDR3 DNA sequence: TGTGCCAGCTCACCTCCTAAGGAGACTGAAGCTTTCTTT.

This clone was detected once. The chain couples TRBV3-1 (or the pseudogene TRBV3-2) to TRBJ1-2; 7 bases agree with TRBD1. Germline-derived CDR1 and CDR2 are LGHDT and YNNKEL (reference sequence). This CDR3 has 13 amino acids. The V segment lost 1 base and the J segment 8 bases; nucleotides outside the gene matches: 4. CDR3 region: CASSQATGKGYTF. In nucleotides, the CDR3 is TGTGCCAGCAGCCAAGCGACAGGGAAAGGCTACACCTTC.

This chain uses TRBV3-1 (or the pseudogene TRBV3-2) with TRBJ1-2; 8 nucleotides agree with TRBD1. With V trimmed by 4 bases and J by 4 bases, 2 bases remained unmatched. This CDR3 spans 13 amino acids. The germline V gene encodes CDR1 LGHDT and CDR2 YNNKEL (reference sequence). The CDR3 nucleotides are TGTGCCAGCAGCCCGGGACAGGCCTATGGCTACACCTTC. Protein product: CASSPGQAYGYTF.

The V and J genes are TRBV5-1 and TRBJ2-1; 8 bases are shared with TRBD1. The V gene's germline CDR1 is SGHRS and CDR2 YFSETQ. This CDR3 region has 16 residues. The J segment lost 4 bases and the V segment lost 1 base, leaving 7 bases of the junction unmatched. The CDR3 reads CASSLLQDRDYNEQFF. The CDR3 DNA follows: TGCGCCAGCAGCTTGCTTCAGGACAGGGATTACAATGAGCAGTTCTTC.

The V call is TRBV19, the J call TRBJ2-1, with TRBD2 identical over 13 bases. CDR1 and CDR2 (germline): LNHDA, SQIVND (reference sequence). The V segment lost 8 bases and the J segment 1 base; nucleotides outside the gene matches: 2. The CDR3 consists of 15 residues. The CDR3 region is CASGTSGVSYNEQFF. The CDR3 nucleotides are TGTGCCAGTGGGACTAGCGGGGTATCCTACAATGAGCAGTTCTTC.

V usage is TRBV30 and J usage is TRBJ2-1; 9 bases agree with TRBD2. CDR3 length equals 14 residues. Looked up from germline, CDR1 is GTSNPN and CDR2 is SVGIG (reference sequence). Trimming took 3 bases from V and 7 from J; bases not matched to a gene: 7. CDR3 loop: CAWRVGTSWNEQFF. DNA of the CDR3: TGTGCCTGGAGGGTTGGGACTAGCTGGAATGAGCAGTTCTTC. The full variable domain, rest sourced from reference TRBV30 and TRBJ2-1, is SQTIHQWPATLVQPVGSPLSLECTVEGTSNPNLYWYRQAAGRGLQLLFYSVGIGQISSEVPQNLSASRPQDRQFILSSKKLLLSDSGFYLCAWRVGTSWNEQFFGPGTRLTVL.

The chain is built from TRBV19 and TRBJ2-1, with 11 bases lining up with TRBD2. Germline V gene lookup returns CDR1 LNHDA and CDR2 SQIVND (reference sequence). V shed 5 bases and J 8 bases; nucleotides not matched to a gene: 11. There are 16 residues in the CDR3. The CDR3 sequence is CASSALDSGRVYEQFF. CDR3 nucleotide sequence: TGTGCCAGTAGTGCCCTAGATAGCGGGAGGGTCTATGAGCAGTTCTTC.

The chain recombines TRBV10-1 with TRBJ2-1; no definite D call. The V and J ends lost 3 bases and 4 bases respectively, with 7 bases between them. Germline assignment: CDR1 WNHNN and CDR2 SYGVQD (reference sequence). The CDR3 sequence is 13 residues long. The CDR3, as DNA: TGCGCCAGCAGTGAATCCCCATACAATGAGCAGTTCTTC. Translated, it gives CASSESPYNEQFF.

The chain uses TRBV19 and TRBJ1-6; D uncertain. The V and J ends lost 7 bases and 1 base respectively, with 11 bases between them. Germline V CDR1 and CDR2: LNHDA, SQIVND (reference sequence). The CDR3 has 15 amino acids. The CDR3 nucleotides are TGTGCCAGTACAGTGGGGAGTTCCTATAATTCACCCCTCCACTTT. It encodes CASTVGSSYNSPLHF.

The V and J genes are TRBV1 and TRBJ2-5; the table's D call, TRBD2, has no DNA check behind it. TRBV1 is a recognized pseudogene. The CDR3 is made up of 15 amino acids. For the CDR3, the DNA is TGCACCAGCATCGGGCGGGGCGGCGATCAAGAGACCCAGTACTTC. This encodes CTSIGRGGDQETQYF.

The CDR3 loop is CASRGTGENSPLHF. Written as DNA, the CDR3 is TGCGCCAGCCGCGGGACAGGGGAGAATTCACCCCTCCACTTT. The chain links TRBV5-1 to TRBJ1-6; 10 bases agree with TRBD1. V trimming: 7 bases; J trimming: 7 bases; junction bases outside the gene matches: 5. Germline lookup yields CDR1 SGHRS and CDR2 YFSETQ. The CDR3 sequence is 14 residues long.